This TCR beta chain was identified during a study of cytomegalovirus exposure and HLA in healthy donors. In the study overall: Out of around 360 genotyped donors, roughly 78% belonged to the Caucasian-associated ancestry cluster.

Primers for the PCR totalled 60 Vbeta and 13 Jbeta. Libraries were prepared by immunoSEQ multiplex PCR; TCRdb keeps only in-frame clonotypes and omits some of them. This sample has 100,000 to 150,000 clones, with about 74% found just once. Trimming took off 5 bases at V and 1 base at J, with 11 bases between the two ends. The CDR3 has 14 residues. Germline V gene lookup returns CDR1 MDHEN and CDR2 SYDVKM. Study-level findings and limits: In an earlier analysis, productive rearrangement rates for most beta V segments clustered near 87% or 30%.

This clone was detected only a few times. Its target is not known. The rearrangement uses TRBV28 and TRBJ1-1; maybe TRBD1 (5 bases). The receptor was isolated from a man under 40 in good health and CMV-seronegative. Sequences were obtained from PBMCs. The CDR3 reads CASSPPDRNTEAFF. CDR3 in DNA: TGTGCCAGCAGTCCCCCCGACAGGAACACTGAAGCTTTCTTT. Looking up the rest from reference TRBV28 and TRBJ1-1 gives the full variable domain: DVKVTQSSRYLVKRTGEKVFLECVQDMDHENMFWYRQDPGLGLRLIYFSYDVKMKEKGDIPEGYSVSREKKERFSLILESASTNQTSMYLCASSPPDRNTEAFFGQGTRLTVV.